Detailed here is one T cell receptor beta chain. The sample is drawn from a study of blood T cell repertoires in COVID-19. In the study overall: Samples of COVID-19 (acute and convalescent) were obtained from the United States, Italy and Spain. Sources were T cells, B-cell-depleted T cells, or PBMCs; the material itself was cDNA or gDNA.

Under the authors' procedure: Nucleated cell number was recorded as an estimate derived from reference gene primer amplification. Here immunoSEQ multiplex PCR was the method, and the copy in TCRdb shows in-frame clones only, minus some. Clone size and the V and J calls come from that table; the DNA yielded D and trimming. The sample has roughly 65,000 clones; about 86% are singletons. The CDR3 has 13 residues. The V gene lost 5 bases and the J gene lost 7 bases, with 13 bases spanning the gap. Germline lookup yields CDR1 MNHEY and CDR2 SVGAGI. The sample taken for sequencing was peripheral blood. The chain combines TRBV6-5 with TRBJ2-3; D ambiguous. The receptor was isolated from a man aged 50-59 years with acute or convalescent COVID-19. CDR3 nucleotide sequence: TGTGCCAGCAGTAGTAGACTTAGAAATACGCAGTATTTT. Its protein is CASSSRLRNTQYF.